This T cell receptor (beta chain) is from a study of blood T cell repertoires in COVID-19. Study at large: Collection of acute and convalescent COVID-19 samples took place in the United States, Italy and Spain. Sample material is recorded as cDNA or gDNA derived from T cells, B-cell-depleted T cells, or PBMCs.

The V gene's germline CDR1 is SGHRS and CDR2 YFSETQ. The CDR3 is made up of 13 amino acids. The V and J ends lost 5 bases and 2 bases respectively, with 10 bases between them. Authors' methods: Nucleated cell number was recorded as an estimate derived from reference gene primer amplification. Assay: immunoSEQ multiplex PCR; the TCRdb copy retains only in-frame clones and omits some. That table supplies the V and J calls and clone size; D and trimming were determined from the DNA. The sample consists of roughly 360,000 clones, approximately 80% of them appearing once. Sequenced: peripheral blood. The receptor comes from a human donor with acute or convalescent COVID-19. The donor label of this sample is uncertain. J is TRBJ1-1 and V is TRBV5-1; D is unresolved. In DNA form, the CDR3 reads TGCGCCAGCAGTTCAACACGAAACACTGAAGCTTTCTTT. This gives the protein CASSSTRNTEAFF.